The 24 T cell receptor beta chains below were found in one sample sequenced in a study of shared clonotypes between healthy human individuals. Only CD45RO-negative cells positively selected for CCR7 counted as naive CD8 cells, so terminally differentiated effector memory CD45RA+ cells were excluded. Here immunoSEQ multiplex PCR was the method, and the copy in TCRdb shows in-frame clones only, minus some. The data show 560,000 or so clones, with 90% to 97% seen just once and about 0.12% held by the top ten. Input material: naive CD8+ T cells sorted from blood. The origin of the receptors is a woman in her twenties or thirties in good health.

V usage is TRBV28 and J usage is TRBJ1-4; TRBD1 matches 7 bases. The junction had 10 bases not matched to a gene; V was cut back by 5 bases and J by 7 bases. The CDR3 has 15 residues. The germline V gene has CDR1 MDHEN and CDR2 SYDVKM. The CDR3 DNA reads TGTGCCAGCAGTCCCTATAGGGGGCTGAGTGAAAAACTGTTTTTT. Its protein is CASSPYRGLSEKLFF.

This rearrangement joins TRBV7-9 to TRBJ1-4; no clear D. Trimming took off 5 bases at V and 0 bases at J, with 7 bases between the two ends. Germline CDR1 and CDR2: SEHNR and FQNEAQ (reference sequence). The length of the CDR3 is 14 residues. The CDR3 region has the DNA TGTGCCAGCAGCCCCATGCCAACTAATGAAAAACTGTTTTTT. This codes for CASSPMPTNEKLFF.

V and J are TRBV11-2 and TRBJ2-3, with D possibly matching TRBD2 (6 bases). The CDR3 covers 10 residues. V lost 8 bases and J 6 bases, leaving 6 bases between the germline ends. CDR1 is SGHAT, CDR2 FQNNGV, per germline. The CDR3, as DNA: TGTGCCAGCGGGAGGGATACGCAGTATTTT. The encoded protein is CASGRDTQYF. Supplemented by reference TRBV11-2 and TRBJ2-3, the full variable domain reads EAGVAQSPRYKIIEKRQSVAFWCNPISGHATLYWYQQILGQGPKLLIQFQNNGVVDDSQLPKDRFSAERLKGVDSTLKIQPAKLEDSAVYLCASGRDTQYFGPGTRLTVL.

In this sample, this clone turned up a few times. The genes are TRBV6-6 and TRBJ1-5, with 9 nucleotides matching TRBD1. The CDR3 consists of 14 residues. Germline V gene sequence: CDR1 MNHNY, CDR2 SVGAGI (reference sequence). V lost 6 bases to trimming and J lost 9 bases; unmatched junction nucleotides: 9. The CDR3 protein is CASSRGQGSPPQHF. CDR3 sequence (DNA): TGTGCCAGCAGCAGAGGACAGGGGAGTCCGCCCCAGCATTTT.

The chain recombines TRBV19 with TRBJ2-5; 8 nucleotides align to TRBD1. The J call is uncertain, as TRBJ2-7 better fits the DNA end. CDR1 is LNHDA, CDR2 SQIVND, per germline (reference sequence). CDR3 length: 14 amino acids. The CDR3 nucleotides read TGTGCCAGTAGATCCGGGACAGGACACTACGAGCAGTACTTC. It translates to CASRSGTGHYEQYF.

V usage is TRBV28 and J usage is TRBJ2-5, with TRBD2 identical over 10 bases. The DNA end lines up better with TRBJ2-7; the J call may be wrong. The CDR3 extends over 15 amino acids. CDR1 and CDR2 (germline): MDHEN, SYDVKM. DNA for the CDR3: TGTGCCAGCAGTCCAACACTAGCGGGGACACACGAGCAGTACTTC. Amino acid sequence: CASSPTLAGTHEQYF.

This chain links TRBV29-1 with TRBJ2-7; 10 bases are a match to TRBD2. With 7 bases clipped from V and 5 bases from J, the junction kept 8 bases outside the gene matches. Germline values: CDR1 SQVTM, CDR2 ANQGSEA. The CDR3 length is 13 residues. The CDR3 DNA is TGCAGCGACAGACTAGCGGGCAGCGACGAGCAGTACTTC. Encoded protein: CSDRLAGSDEQYF.

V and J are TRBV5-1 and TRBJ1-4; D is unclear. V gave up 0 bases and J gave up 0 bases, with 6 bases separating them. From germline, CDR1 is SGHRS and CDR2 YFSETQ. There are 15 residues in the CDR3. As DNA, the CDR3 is TGCGCCAGCAGCTTGGAGGCACCAACTAATGAAAAACTGTTTTTT. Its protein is CASSLEAPTNEKLFF. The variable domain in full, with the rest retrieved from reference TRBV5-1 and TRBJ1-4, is KAGVTQTPRYLIKTRGQQVTLSCSPISGHRSVSWYQQTPGQGLQFLFEYFSETQRNKGNFPGRFSGRQFSNSRSEMNVSTLELGDSALYLCASSLEAPTNEKLFFGSGTQLSVL.

The CDR3 DNA reads as TGTGCCAGCAAGGCAGAATACAATGAGCAGTTCTTC. Protein sequence: CASKAEYNEQFF. This chain connects TRBV2 to TRBJ2-1; no definite D call. The V gene lost 7 bases and the J gene lost 4 bases, with 8 bases spanning the gap. Germline values: CDR1 SNHLY, CDR2 FYNNEI. This CDR3 contains 12 residues.

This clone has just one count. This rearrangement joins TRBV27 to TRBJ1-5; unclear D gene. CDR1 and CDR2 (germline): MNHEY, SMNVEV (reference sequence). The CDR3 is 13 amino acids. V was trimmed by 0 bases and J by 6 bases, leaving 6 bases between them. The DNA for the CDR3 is TGTGCCAGCAGTTTATCGACTGGTCAGCCCCAGCATTTT. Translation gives CASSLSTGQPQHF.

The CDR3 loop is CASSHWEEAYEQYF. CDR3 coding DNA: TGTGCCAGCAGCCACTGGGAAGAGGCATACGAGCAGTACTTC. The chain employs TRBV14 and TRBJ2-7; D is ambiguous. The V end lost 3 bases, the J end lost 4 bases, and 13 bases lay between the germline ends. Looked up from germline, CDR1 is SGHDN and CDR2 is FVKESK. This CDR3 contains 14 residues.

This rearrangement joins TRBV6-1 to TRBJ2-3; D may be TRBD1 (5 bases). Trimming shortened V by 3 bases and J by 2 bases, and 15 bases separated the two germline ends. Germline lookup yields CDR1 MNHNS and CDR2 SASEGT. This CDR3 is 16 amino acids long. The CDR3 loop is CASSEPGYFYTDTQYF. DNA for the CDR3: TGTGCCAGCAGTGAGCCAGGGTACTTTTACACAGATACGCAGTATTTT.

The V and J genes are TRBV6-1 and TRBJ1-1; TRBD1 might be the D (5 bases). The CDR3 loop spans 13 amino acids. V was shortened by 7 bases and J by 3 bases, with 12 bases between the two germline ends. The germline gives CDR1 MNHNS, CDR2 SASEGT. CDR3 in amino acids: CASTGATDTEAFF. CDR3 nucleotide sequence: TGTGCCAGCACCGGGGCGACAGACACTGAAGCTTTCTTT.

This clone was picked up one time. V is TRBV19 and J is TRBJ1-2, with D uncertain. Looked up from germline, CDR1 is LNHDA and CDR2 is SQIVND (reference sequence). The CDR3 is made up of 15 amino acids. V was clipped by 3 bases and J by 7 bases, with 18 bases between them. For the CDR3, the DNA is TGTGCCAGTAGTATCAACAAGATCCTAGAGGGTGGCTACACCTTC. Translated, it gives CASSINKILEGGYTF.

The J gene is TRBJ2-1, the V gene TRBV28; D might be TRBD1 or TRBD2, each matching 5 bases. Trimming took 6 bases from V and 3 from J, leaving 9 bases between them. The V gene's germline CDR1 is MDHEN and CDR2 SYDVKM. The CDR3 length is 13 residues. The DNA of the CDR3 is TGTGCCAGCAGATGGGGGAACTACAATGAGCAGTTCTTC. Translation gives CASRWGNYNEQFF.

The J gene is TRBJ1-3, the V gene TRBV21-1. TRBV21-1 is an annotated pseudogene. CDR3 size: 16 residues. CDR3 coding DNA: TGTGCCAGCAGCAAAAGTGGGGGACTCTCTGGAAACACCATATATTTT. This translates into CASSKSGGLSGNTIYF.

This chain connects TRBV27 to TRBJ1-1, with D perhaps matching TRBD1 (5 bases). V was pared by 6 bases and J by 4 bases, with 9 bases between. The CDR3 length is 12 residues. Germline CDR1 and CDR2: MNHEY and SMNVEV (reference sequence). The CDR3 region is CASRFGGTEAFF. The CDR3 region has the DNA TGTGCCAGCAGATTTGGGGGCACTGAAGCTTTCTTT.

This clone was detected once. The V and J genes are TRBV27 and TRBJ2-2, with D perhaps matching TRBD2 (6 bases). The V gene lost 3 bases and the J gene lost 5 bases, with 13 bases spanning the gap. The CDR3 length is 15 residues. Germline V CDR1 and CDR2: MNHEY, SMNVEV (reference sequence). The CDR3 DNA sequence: TGTGCCAGCAGTTTCGGGGGAGAGGGTACCGGGGAGCTGTTTTTT. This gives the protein CASSFGGEGTGELFF.

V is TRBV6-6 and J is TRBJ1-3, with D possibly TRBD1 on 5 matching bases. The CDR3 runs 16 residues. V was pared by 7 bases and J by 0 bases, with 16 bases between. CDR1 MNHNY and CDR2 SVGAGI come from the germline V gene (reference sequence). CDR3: CASTLDGQLSGNTIYF. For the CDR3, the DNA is TGTGCCAGCACCCTAGACGGACAACTCTCTGGAAACACCATATATTTT.

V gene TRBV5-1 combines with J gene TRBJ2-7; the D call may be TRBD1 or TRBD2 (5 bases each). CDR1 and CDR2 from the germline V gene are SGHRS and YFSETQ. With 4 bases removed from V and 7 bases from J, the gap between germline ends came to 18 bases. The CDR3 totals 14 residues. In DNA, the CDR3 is TGCGCCAGCAGCGTCCGGGACGGGCCTCGTGAGCAGTACTTC. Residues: CASSVRDGPREQYF.

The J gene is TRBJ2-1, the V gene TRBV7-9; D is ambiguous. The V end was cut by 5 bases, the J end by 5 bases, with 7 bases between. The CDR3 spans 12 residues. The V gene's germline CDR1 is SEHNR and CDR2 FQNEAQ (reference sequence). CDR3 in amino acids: CASSLFNNEQFF. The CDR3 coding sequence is TGTGCCAGCAGCCTTTTCAACAATGAGCAGTTCTTC.

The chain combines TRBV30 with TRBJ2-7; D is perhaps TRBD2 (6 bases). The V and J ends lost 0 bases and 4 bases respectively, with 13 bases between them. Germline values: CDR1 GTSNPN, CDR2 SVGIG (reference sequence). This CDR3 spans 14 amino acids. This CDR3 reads CAWSVRLANYEQYF. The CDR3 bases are TGTGCCTGGAGTGTACGGCTAGCGAATTACGAGCAGTACTTC.

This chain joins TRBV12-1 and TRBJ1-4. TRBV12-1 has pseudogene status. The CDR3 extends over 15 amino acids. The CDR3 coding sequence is TGTGCCAGCAGCTGGGGGACTCAGCTTTTTGTAAAACTGTTTTTT. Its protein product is CASSWGTQLFVKLFF.

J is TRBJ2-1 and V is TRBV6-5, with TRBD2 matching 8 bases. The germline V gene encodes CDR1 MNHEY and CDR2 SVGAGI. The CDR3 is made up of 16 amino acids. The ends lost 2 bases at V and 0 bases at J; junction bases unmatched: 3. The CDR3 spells CASSYIAGSSYNEQFF. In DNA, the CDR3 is TGTGCCAGCAGTTACATAGCGGGGAGCTCCTACAATGAGCAGTTCTTC.